This T cell receptor (beta chain) comes out of a study of metastatic and nonmetastatic thyroid tumors. Overall study context: Repertoires of blood and of tissue (tumor or nodule) from malignant and benign thyroid patients were compared. Findings of the study overall: Relative to benign nodules, malignant thyroid tumors were reportedly characterized by significantly elevated TCR beta diversity in blood and tumor.

Thyroid surgery was performed in patients who had received no treatment beforehand. The CDR3 contains 14 residues. Germline CDR1 reads SNHLY; CDR2 reads FYNNEI. V gave up 4 bases and J gave up 2 bases; unmatched junction bases: 2. This clone turned up a few times. Its target is not known. Original analysis: A distant-metastasis classifier for papillary thyroid cancer was built using CDR3 differences across clinicopathological groups. TCRdb reprocessed the PCR reads using MiXCR. The V and J calls and clone size come from TCRdb's table, not from the authors' own analysis. The data contain roughly 30,000 clones, just under 30% of them singletons.

Sequenced material: blood. The gene calls are TRBV2 and TRBJ1-5; TRBD1 matches at 7 bases. This sequence originates from a female donor with papillary thyroid cancer or a benign thyroid nodule (not recorded which). Some clones in this sample may be carry-over from other donors' samples. The CDR3 region has the DNA TGTGCCAGCAGTGGACAGGGTGGCAATCAGCCCCAGCATTTT. Its translation: CASSGQGGNQPQHF.